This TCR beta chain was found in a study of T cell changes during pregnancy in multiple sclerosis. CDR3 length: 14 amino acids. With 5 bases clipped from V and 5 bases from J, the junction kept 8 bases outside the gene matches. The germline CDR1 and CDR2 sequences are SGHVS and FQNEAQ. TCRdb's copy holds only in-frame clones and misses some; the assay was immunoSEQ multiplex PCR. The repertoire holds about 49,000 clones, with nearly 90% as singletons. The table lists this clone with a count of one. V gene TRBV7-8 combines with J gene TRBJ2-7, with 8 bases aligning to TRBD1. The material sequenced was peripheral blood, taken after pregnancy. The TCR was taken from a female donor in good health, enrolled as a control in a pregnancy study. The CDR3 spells CASSGRDRRNEQYF. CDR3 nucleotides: TGTGCCAGCAGCGGCCGGGACAGGAGGAACGAGCAGTACTTC.